The 2 T cell receptor beta chains below were found in one sample sequenced in a study of shared clonotypes between healthy human individuals. Libraries were prepared by immunoSEQ multiplex PCR; TCRdb keeps only in-frame clonotypes and omits some of them. The table records about 2.2 million clones, about 92% of them present only once. CD45RO-negative CD8 cells positively selected for CCR7 made up the naive population, which excluded terminally differentiated effector memory CD45RA+ cells. The source material was naive CD8+ T cells from PBMCs. The receptors stem from a young man in good health. Some clones in this sample may be carry-over from other donors' samples.

This chain uses TRBV12-5 with TRBJ2-5; D is unclear. The CDR3 sequence is 12 residues long. Germline CDR1 LGHNT, CDR2 FRNRAP. The ends were cut back, 6 bases at V and 1 base at J, with 6 bases in the middle. The CDR3 nucleotides are TGTGCTAGTGGAGACATCCAAGAGACCCAGTACTTC. This translates into CASGDIQETQYF. The whole variable domain, filled in from reference TRBV12-5 and TRBJ2-5, reads DARVTQTPRHKVTEMGQEVTMRCQPILGHNTVFWYRQTMMQGLELLAYFRNRAPLDDSGMPKDRFSAEMPDATLATLKIQPSEPRDSAVYFCASGDIQETQYFGPGTRLLVL.

V and J are TRBV27 and TRBJ1-1, with unresolved D. V lost 3 bases to trimming and J lost 6 bases, with 14 bases between them. Germline assignment: CDR1 MNHEY and CDR2 SMNVEV (reference sequence). The CDR3 covers 14 residues. This CDR3 reads CASSLVGGVAEAFF. CDR3 nucleotides: TGTGCCAGCAGTTTGGTGGGCGGGGTGGCTGAAGCTTTCTTT.